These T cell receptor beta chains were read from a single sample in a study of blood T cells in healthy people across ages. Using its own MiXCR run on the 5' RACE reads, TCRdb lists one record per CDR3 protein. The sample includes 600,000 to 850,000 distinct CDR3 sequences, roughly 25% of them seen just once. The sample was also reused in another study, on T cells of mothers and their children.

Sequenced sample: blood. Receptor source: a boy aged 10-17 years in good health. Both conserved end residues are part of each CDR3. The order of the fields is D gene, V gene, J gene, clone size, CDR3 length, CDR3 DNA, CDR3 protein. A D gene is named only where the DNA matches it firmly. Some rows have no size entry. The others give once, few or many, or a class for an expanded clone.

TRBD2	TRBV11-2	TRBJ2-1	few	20	TGTGCCAGCAGCTATCCCACCAGACCGAGCGGGATGAAGATACTCAATGAGCAGTTCTTC	CASSYPTRPSGMKILNEQFF
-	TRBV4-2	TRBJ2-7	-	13	TGTGCCAGCAGCCAAGAATCAGCAGACGAGCAGTACTTC	CASSQESADEQYF
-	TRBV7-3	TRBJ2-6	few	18	TGTGCCAGCAGCTTAACGTGGGGGCCGCACTCTGGGGCCAACGTCCTGACTTTC	CASSLTWGPHSGANVLTF
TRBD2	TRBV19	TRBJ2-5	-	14	TGTGCCAGTAGGGTAGCGGGAGTCGGGGAGACCCAGTACTTC	CASRVAGVGETQYF
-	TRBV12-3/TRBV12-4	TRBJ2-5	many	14	TGTGCCAGCAGTTTAAGGGGCAGTCAAGAGACCCAGTACTTC	CASSLRGSQETQYF
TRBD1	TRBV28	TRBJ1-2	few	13	TGTGCCAGCATTAAAAACAGGGGTGGTGGCTACACCTTC	CASIKNRGGGYTF
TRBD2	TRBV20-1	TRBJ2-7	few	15	TGCAGTGCTAGAGATCCGGGGACTAGTGGGTACGAGCAGTACTTC	CSARDPGTSGYEQYF
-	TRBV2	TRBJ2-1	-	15	TGTGCCAGCAGTTTGAGACAGGGACTCTACAATGAGCAGTTCTTC	CASSLRQGLYNEQFF
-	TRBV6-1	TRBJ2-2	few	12	TGTGCCAGCAGTGAAGTTGCCAGGGAGCTGTTTTTT	CASSEVARELFF
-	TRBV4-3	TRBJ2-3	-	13	TGCGCCAGCAGCCAAGATGAATCTGATACGCAGTATTTT	CASSQDESDTQYF
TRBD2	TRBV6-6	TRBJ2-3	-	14	TGTGCCAGCAGTGCCGGGGGGGGCCCAGATACGCAGTATTTT	CASSAGGGPDTQYF
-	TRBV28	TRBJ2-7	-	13	TGTGCCAGCTCTGGACAAATCTGGTACGAGCAGTACTTC	CASSGQIWYEQYF
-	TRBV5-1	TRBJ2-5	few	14	TGCGCCAGCAGCTTGGCCTCAAACCAAGAGACCCAGTACTTC	CASSLASNQETQYF
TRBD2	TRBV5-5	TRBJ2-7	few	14	TGTGCCAGCAGCGGTGGGCTAGCGGGAGTCGAGCAGTACTTC	CASSGGLAGVEQYF
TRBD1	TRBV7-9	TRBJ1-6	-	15	TGTGCCAGCAGCCCGAGGGACAGGGGACCTTTTTCCCTCCACTTT	CASSPRDRGPFSLHF
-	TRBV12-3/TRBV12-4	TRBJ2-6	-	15	TGTGCCAGCAGTTTAAAGGGAACTGGGGCCAACGTCCTGACTTTC	CASSLKGTGANVLTF
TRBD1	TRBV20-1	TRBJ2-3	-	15	TGCAGTGCTAGAGTTTTGACAGGGAGCACAGATACGCAGTATTTT	CSARVLTGSTDTQYF